Listed here are 20 T cell receptor beta chains from one sample, sequenced in a study of shared clonotypes between healthy human individuals. Assay: immunoSEQ multiplex PCR; the TCRdb copy retains only in-frame clones and omits some. The table lists over 2,000,000 clones, about 94% of them singletons. Selected positively for CCR7 and CD45RO-negative, naive CD8 cells excluded terminally differentiated effector memory CD45RA+ cells. Sequences were obtained from naive CD8+ T cells from PBMCs. The source is a man younger than 35 in good health. Some clones in this sample may be carry-over from other donors' samples.

The J gene is TRBJ2-1, the V gene TRBV14; the D is unclear. The ends were cut back, 0 bases at V and 6 bases at J, with 9 bases in the middle. There are 14 residues in the CDR3. Germline values: CDR1 SGHDN, CDR2 FVKESK. This CDR3 reads CASSQEGGFNEQFF. For the CDR3, the DNA is TGTGCCAGCAGCCAAGAGGGCGGATTCAATGAGCAGTTCTTC.

The CDR3 is CASSLWSRQAGVTEAFF. Written as DNA, the CDR3 is TGTGCCAGCAGTTTATGGTCGAGACAGGCGGGGGTCACTGAAGCTTTCTTT. This chain links TRBV28 with TRBJ1-1; tentatively, D is TRBD1 (6 bases). The germline gives CDR1 MDHEN, CDR2 SYDVKM. CDR3 length: 17 amino acids. V lost 0 bases and J lost 4, with 18 bases in between.

The chain links TRBV13 to TRBJ1-1, with 7 bases that match TRBD1. V shed 9 bases and J 3 bases; nucleotides not matched to a gene: 7. The germline CDR1 and CDR2 sequences are PRHDT and FYEKMQ (reference sequence). The CDR3 is 13 amino acids. The chain's CDR3 is CASTRDSDTEAFF. CDR3 DNA: TGTGCCAGTACCAGGGACAGCGACACTGAAGCTTTCTTT.

This sequence joins TRBV27 and TRBJ2-7, with a weak D call TRBD1 (5 bases). V lost 2 bases, J lost 7 bases, and 15 bases lay in between. Germline CDR1 reads MNHEY; CDR2 reads SMNVEV (reference sequence). The CDR3 sequence is 14 residues long. CDR3 DNA: TGTGCCAGCAGTTTAGGGGCTCCGGGCCGGGAGCAGTACTTC. As protein: CASSLGAPGREQYF.

This chain joins TRBV10-3 and TRBJ2-7, with TRBD2 matching 7 bases. CDR3 length: 16 residues. Germline trimming cut 7 bases from V and 5 bases from J; bases unmatched to any gene: 17. CDR1 and CDR2 (germline): ENHRY, SYGVKD. The CDR3 loop is CAIKDRGVSKGHEQYF. CDR3 in DNA: TGTGCCATCAAGGATCGGGGGGTGAGCAAGGGGCACGAGCAGTACTTC.

This chain connects TRBV6-1 to TRBJ2-1; unclear D gene. CDR3 length: 15 amino acids. Trimming removed 2 bases at V and 0 bases at J, with 8 bases between. Germline V gene lookup returns CDR1 MNHNS and CDR2 SASEGT. The CDR3 sequence is CASSELWSSYNEQFF. CDR3 DNA sequence: TGTGCCAGCAGTGAATTGTGGAGCTCCTACAATGAGCAGTTCTTC.

J is TRBJ2-1 and V is TRBV27, with D possibly TRBD2 on 6 matching bases. The CDR3 extends over 17 amino acids. Germline V gene data show CDR1 as MNHEY and CDR2 as SMNVEV (reference sequence). V gave up 3 bases and J gave up 8 bases, with 23 bases separating them. The CDR3 loop reads CASSFGAGTYKRDEQFF. As DNA, the CDR3 is TGTGCCAGCAGTTTTGGGGCGGGGACCTATAAAAGGGATGAGCAGTTCTTC.

The chain carries TRBV7-8 and TRBJ1-1; unclear D gene. The CDR3 extends over 17 amino acids. Germline V gene lookup returns CDR1 SGHVS and CDR2 FQNEAQ. V was shortened by 5 bases and J by 0 bases, with 19 bases between the two germline ends. CDR3 DNA sequence: TGTGCCAGCAGCCAACGGGCACATGGAGTAATGAACACTGAAGCTTTCTTT. Protein sequence: CASSQRAHGVMNTEAFF.

J is TRBJ2-7 and V is TRBV28; TRBD1 aligns across 8 bases. CDR3 length: 14 residues. In germline, CDR1 is MDHEN, CDR2 SYDVKM. J was trimmed by 2 bases and V by 5 bases; bases with no gene match: 5. The CDR3: CASSDWDRTYEQYF. CDR3 DNA sequence: TGTGCCAGCAGTGATTGGGACAGGACCTACGAGCAGTACTTC.

This rearrangement joins TRBV7-9 to TRBJ2-7, with 8 nucleotides matching TRBD2. The CDR3 spans 16 residues. The V segment lost 5 bases and the J segment 0 bases; nucleotides outside the gene matches: 9. Germline V gene lookup returns CDR1 SEHNR and CDR2 FQNEAQ (reference sequence). CDR3 nucleotide sequence: TGTGCCAGCAGCCCCCGGGAGGGGATATACTCCTACGAGCAGTACTTC. Protein product: CASSPREGIYSYEQYF.

This sequence joins TRBV14 and TRBJ2-1; unclear D gene. CDR1 and CDR2 from the germline V gene are SGHDN and FVKESK. The CDR3 sequence is 16 residues long. V lost 2 bases, J lost 8 bases, and 19 bases lay in between. CDR3 region: CASSQTEVVLKDEQFF. The CDR3 DNA is TGTGCCAGCAGCCAAACCGAGGTAGTTCTAAAGGATGAGCAGTTCTTC.

This sequence joins TRBV29-1 and TRBJ2-7; D is uncertain. The CDR3 sequence is 11 residues long. V shed 1 base and J shed 9 bases, with 10 bases lying between them. Germline values: CDR1 SQVTM, CDR2 ANQGSEA. CDR3 nucleotides: TGCAGCGTTGAAGTGCGAGGCGGGCAGTACTTC. Translated, it gives CSVEVRGGQYF.

The rearrangement uses TRBV27 and TRBJ1-2; a possible D gene is TRBD1 (5 bases). From germline, CDR1 is MNHEY and CDR2 SMNVEV (reference sequence). This CDR3 region has 14 residues. V lost 8 bases and J 8 bases, leaving 21 bases between the germline ends. The DNA of the CDR3 is TGTGCCAGCGGACCCTACGGCCTAGGGGTCGGCTACACCTTC. Its translation: CASGPYGLGVGYTF.

This chain joins TRBV2 and TRBJ2-1, with TRBD2 identical over 9 bases. Germline loops: CDR1 SNHLY, CDR2 FYNNEI. The CDR3 length is 13 residues. V dropped 9 bases and J dropped 5; count of bases not matched to a gene: 5. CDR3 in DNA: TGTGCCAGAAGTAGCGGGAGAGACAATGAGCAGTTCTTC. This gives the protein CARSSGRDNEQFF.

The chain carries TRBV7-6 and TRBJ2-7, with TRBD1 as a possible D gene (6 bases). Deletions cut 2 bases from V and 0 bases from J, with 14 bases between. Germline V gene sequence: CDR1 SGHVS, CDR2 FNYEAQ. CDR3 length: 16 residues. The CDR3 loop is CASSLSFQGSSYEQYF. In DNA form, the CDR3 reads TGTGCCAGCAGCTTATCCTTTCAGGGGAGCTCCTACGAGCAGTACTTC.

The J gene is TRBJ1-3, the V gene TRBV7-8; TRBD1 is a possible D gene (5 bases). CDR3 length: 15 residues. Trimming removed 5 bases from V and 6 bases from J, with 17 bases in between. Per germline, CDR1 SGHVS and CDR2 FQNEAQ. The CDR3 DNA reads TGTGCCAGCAGCGGGGACCGATTATTGGAAAACACCATATATTTT. It translates to CASSGDRLLENTIYF. The whole variable domain, filled in from reference TRBV7-8 and TRBJ1-3, reads GAGVSQSPRYKVAKRGQDVALRCDPISGHVSLFWYQQALGQGPEFLTYFQNEAQLDKSGLPSDRFFAERPEGSVSTLKIQRTQQEDSAVYLCASSGDRLLENTIYFGEGSWLTVV.

The CDR3 coding sequence is TGTGCCAGCAGCCCTAGCGGGAGCTCCTACGAGCAGTACTTC. It encodes CASSPSGSSYEQYF. V is TRBV5-6 and J is TRBJ2-7; 10 bases map to TRBD2. CDR1 is SGHDT, CDR2 YYEEEE, per germline. V trimming: 4 bases; J trimming: 0 bases; junction bases outside the gene matches: 1. This CDR3 is built from 14 residues.

V and J are TRBV28 and TRBJ2-7, with D maybe TRBD2 (6 bases). Germline CDR1 reads MDHEN; CDR2 reads SYDVKM. Trimming removed 10 bases at V and 3 bases at J, with 16 bases between. This CDR3 is 13 amino acids long. For the CDR3, the DNA is TGTGCCACCACTACTAGCAGCCACTACGAGCAGTACTTC. Translated, it gives CATTTSSHYEQYF.

The rearrangement uses TRBV7-9 and TRBJ2-3; 10 positions match TRBD2. V shed 5 bases, J shed 6 bases, and the junction held 8 bases outside the gene matches. Germline values: CDR1 SEHNR, CDR2 FQNEAQ (reference sequence). The CDR3 length is 15 residues. DNA of the CDR3: TGTGCCAGCAGCCTCGGACTAGCGGACCAGGATACGCAGTATTTT. As protein: CASSLGLADQDTQYF.

This chain connects TRBV7-6 to TRBJ2-1; D remains ambiguous. With 3 bases removed from V and 5 bases from J, the gap between germline ends came to 14 bases. The CDR3 is made up of 15 amino acids. Germline-derived CDR1 and CDR2 are SGHVS and FNYEAQ. The CDR3 nucleotides are TGTGCCAGCAGCTTTAACCGACCCTCGGACAATGAGCAGTTCTTC. As protein: CASSFNRPSDNEQFF.